Listed below are T cell receptor beta chains from one sample, sequenced in a study of blood T cell repertoires in COVID-19. Libraries were prepared by immunoSEQ multiplex PCR; TCRdb keeps only in-frame clonotypes and omits some of them. This table has under 150,000 clones, 70% to 85% appearing once. The specimen was peripheral blood. The receptors stem from a woman older than 75 with acute or convalescent COVID-19. The conserved cysteine and the conserved F or W are not part of the CDR3 here. Rows may omit the clone size; those that give it use once, few, many or a size class.

CDR3aa: ASRQSSGVRSYGYT; abundance: NA; v_gene: TRBV19; j_gene: TRBJ1-2
CDR3aa: ASSSTAGGGDTQY; abundance: NA; v_gene: TRBV5-1; j_gene: TRBJ2-3
CDR3aa: ASSQSEGDYGYT; abundance: NA; v_gene: TRBV4-1; j_gene: TRBJ1-2
CDR3aa: SVEDLGWRAQY; abundance: few; v_gene: TRBV29-1; j_gene: TRBJ2-5
CDR3aa: ASSLDTQGYT; abundance: NA; v_gene: TRBV7-2; j_gene: TRBJ1-2
CDR3aa: ASSSQGAAYNEQF; abundance: NA; v_gene: TRBV5-1; j_gene: TRBJ2-1
CDR3aa: ASSARTADTEAF; abundance: NA; v_gene: TRBV4-3; j_gene: TRBJ1-1
CDR3aa: ASSGTLSTNEKLF; abundance: NA; v_gene: TRBV18; j_gene: TRBJ1-4
CDR3aa: ASSPRGEGLAVPASYNEQF; abundance: NA; v_gene: TRBV4-1; j_gene: TRBJ2-1
CDR3aa: ASMLRGGTEAF; abundance: NA; v_gene: TRBV5-1; j_gene: TRBJ1-1
CDR3aa: AISESTLVQTSGIYNEQF; abundance: few; v_gene: TRBV10-3; j_gene: TRBJ2-1
CDR3aa: ASSLYRGTAQPQH; abundance: few; v_gene: TRBV7-2; j_gene: TRBJ1-5
CDR3aa: ASKSGVGLGEAF; abundance: NA; v_gene: TRBV19; j_gene: TRBJ1-1
CDR3aa: ASSPTGVHEQF; abundance: NA; v_gene: TRBV19; j_gene: TRBJ2-1
CDR3aa: ASSPTGDSYGYT; abundance: NA; v_gene: TRBV9; j_gene: TRBJ1-2
CDR3aa: ASSSLAGYAETQY; abundance: NA; v_gene: TRBV19; j_gene: TRBJ2-5
CDR3aa: SVLTRGMGEQY; abundance: few; v_gene: TRBV29-1; j_gene: TRBJ2-7
CDR3aa: ASSPPGKTEAF; abundance: NA; v_gene: TRBV6-5; j_gene: TRBJ1-1
CDR3aa: ASSYGAGGPYEQF; abundance: NA; v_gene: TRBV6-5; j_gene: TRBJ2-1
CDR3aa: ASSLGLARYEQY; abundance: once; v_gene: TRBV5-1; j_gene: TRBJ2-7
CDR3aa: ASSRTGGDYGYT; abundance: NA; v_gene: TRBV5-1; j_gene: TRBJ1-2